The present T cell receptor (beta chain) was sequenced within a study of PD-1 blockade in classical Hodgkin lymphoma. Regarding the study as a whole: Newly diagnosed patients were said to have less baseline TCR diversity than healthy donors did. Prior to therapy, complete responders displayed diversity much like that of newly diagnosed patients. CD8+ TCR diversity did not rise significantly by C4D1, unlike CD4+.

Worth noting for this clone: Antigen specificity is unknown.

The table came from immunoSEQ multiplex PCR; TCRdb's copy has only in-frame clones and leaves some out. The repertoire holds about 97,000 clones, with over 70% as singletons. With no exception, relapse followed autologous stem cell transplantation in all patients, and brentuximab vedotin exposure varied. Complete response, partial response or progressive disease were the best responses. The V gene end was trimmed by 1 base and the J gene end by 5 bases; junction bases not matched to a gene: 15. Germline CDR1 reads SGHNT; CDR2 reads YYREEE (reference sequence). CDR3 length equals 18 residues. The input for sequencing was peripheral blood mononuclear cells (PBMCs), taken at baseline. The sequence derives from a human donor with classical Hodgkin lymphoma. J is TRBJ2-5 and V is TRBV5-4; 9 nucleotides align to TRBD2. The CDR3 loop is CASSLYLAGSFMGETQYF. CDR3 sequence (DNA): TGTGCCAGCAGCTTGTACCTAGCGGGATCGTTTATGGGCGAGACCCAGTACTTC.